Shown below are 11 T cell receptor beta chains from a single sample sequenced in a study of OX40 agonist ivuxolimab in advanced cancers. Only in-frame clones appear in the TCRdb table, and some are missing; sequencing was by immunoSEQ multiplex PCR. The table has about 19,000 clones, approximately 86% seen once. The specimen was CD4+ or CD8+ T cells sorted from blood, collected in a trial of the OX40 agonist ivuxolimab. Receptor source: an adult with an advanced solid tumor such as melanoma, head and neck, liver or kidney cancer.

The rearrangement joins TRBV9 to TRBJ2-7; 11 nucleotides line up with TRBD2. Looked up from germline, CDR1 is SGDLS and CDR2 is YYNGEE. The CDR3 runs 14 residues. J was trimmed by 3 bases and V by 3 bases; bases with no gene match: 2. The chain's CDR3 is CASSDTSGGYEQYF. In DNA, the CDR3 is TGTGCCAGCAGCGATACTAGCGGGGGCTACGAGCAGTACTTC.

This chain joins TRBV19 and TRBJ2-5; 7 bases agree with TRBD1. Germline-derived CDR1 and CDR2 are LNHDA and SQIVND (reference sequence). The V gene end was trimmed by 6 bases and the J gene end by 0 bases; junction bases not matched to a gene: 7. The CDR3 has 15 residues. The chain's CDR3 is CASRRWQGDQETQYF. The CDR3 bases are TGTGCCAGTAGGAGGTGGCAGGGGGACCAAGAGACCCAGTACTTC.

The chain links TRBV2 to TRBJ2-3; possibly TRBD1 for D (5 bases). Germline values: CDR1 SNHLY, CDR2 FYNNEI. The V end was cut by 6 bases, the J end by 4 bases, with 17 bases between. The length of the CDR3 is 15 residues. The CDR3 region has the DNA TGTGCCAGCAGGGAATACACAGGTCCCGCAGATACGCAGTATTTT. Its translation: CASREYTGPADTQYF.

The chain uses TRBV28 and TRBJ1-2; D is undetermined. From germline, CDR1 is MDHEN and CDR2 SYDVKM. The CDR3 loop spans 13 amino acids. V lost 4 bases, J lost 3 bases, and 9 bases lay in between. The CDR3 DNA reads TGTGCCAGCAGTTCTAGTCTAGACTATGGCTACACCTTC. Translation gives CASSSSLDYGYTF.

This clone was detected only once. The chain has TRBV6-1 and TRBJ1-2; no reliable D call. Trimming stripped 7 bases from V and 4 bases from J, with 10 bases between. The CDR3 is 12 amino acids. Looked up from germline, CDR1 is MNHNS and CDR2 is SASEGT. In nucleotides, the CDR3 is TGTGCCAGCATGGACCTAACCTATGGCTACACCTTC. It yields the protein CASMDLTYGYTF.

This chain connects TRBV25-1 to TRBJ1-1, with D maybe TRBD1 (5 bases). Germline lookup yields CDR1 MGHDK and CDR2 SYGVNS. The CDR3 covers 15 residues. Trimming pared 1 base from V and 1 base from J, leaving 10 bases between. CDR3 protein: CASSESGRGNTEAFF. For the CDR3, the DNA is TGTGCCAGCAGTGAATCGGGGAGGGGGAACACTGAAGCTTTCTTT.

The chain is built from TRBV27 and TRBJ2-7, with TRBD1 as a possible D gene (7 bases). V lost 5 bases and J lost 7, with 15 bases in between. This CDR3 has 13 amino acids. Germline loops: CDR1 MNHEY, CDR2 SMNVEV (reference sequence). CDR3 region: CASSGRQGGEQYF. The CDR3 DNA reads TGTGCCAGCAGTGGCCGACAGGGAGGTGAGCAGTACTTC.

The V gene is TRBV7-9, the J gene TRBJ2-3, with D perhaps TRBD2 (5 bases). Germline V gene lookup returns CDR1 SEHNR and CDR2 FQNEAQ (reference sequence). This CDR3 spans 17 amino acids. The ends were cut back, 0 bases at V and 2 bases at J, with 15 bases in the middle. CDR3 region: CASSLAVSGGLTDTQYF. The CDR3 DNA reads as TGTGCCAGCAGCTTAGCAGTATCAGGCGGGCTCACAGATACGCAGTATTTT.

The chain links TRBV18 to TRBJ1-2; TRBD1 is a possible D gene (6 bases). This CDR3 spans 15 amino acids. CDR1 and CDR2 from the germline V gene are KGHSH and LQKENI. The V gene lost 6 bases and the J gene lost 5 bases, with 19 bases spanning the gap. The CDR3 here is CASSSAGGAGYGYTF. The CDR3 DNA is TGTGCCAGCTCGTCGGCGGGGGGCGCGGGTTATGGCTACACCTTC.

The rearrangement links TRBV7-6 to TRBJ2-5; D is perhaps TRBD1 or TRBD2 (5 bases each). This CDR3 is 12 amino acids long. Deletions cut 5 bases from V and 5 bases from J, with 9 bases between. Germline V lookup: CDR1 SGHVS, CDR2 FNYEAQ. For the CDR3, the DNA is TGTGCCAGCAGCCCCTGGGGGGAGACCCAGTACTTC. Translation gives CASSPWGETQYF.

This clone was observed a single time. Germline is not matched at one junction end, which may reflect a read error. This rearrangement joins TRBV29-1 to TRBJ2-5; 11 positions match TRBD1. Germline lookup yields CDR1 SQVTM and CDR2 ANQGSEA. The CDR3 consists of 14 residues. CDR3 residues: CSADPGQGGEAQYF. As DNA, the CDR3 is TGCAGCGCGGATCCGGGACAGGGGGGAGAGGCCCAGTACTTC.